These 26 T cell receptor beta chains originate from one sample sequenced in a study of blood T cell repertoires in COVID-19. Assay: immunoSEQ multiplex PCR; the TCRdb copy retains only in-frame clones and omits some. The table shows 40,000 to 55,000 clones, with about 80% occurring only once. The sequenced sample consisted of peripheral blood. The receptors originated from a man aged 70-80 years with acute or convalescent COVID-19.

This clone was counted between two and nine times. CDR3 nucleotides: TGTGCCAGCTCACCAAAGCGGGGACACCAAGAGACCCAGTACTTC. It specifies CASSPKRGHQETQYF. The chain has TRBV18 and TRBJ2-5; 7 nucleotides line up with TRBD2. The germline V gene has CDR1 KGHSH and CDR2 LQKENI. V gave up 2 bases and J gave up 0 bases; unmatched junction bases: 3. The CDR3 extends over 15 amino acids.

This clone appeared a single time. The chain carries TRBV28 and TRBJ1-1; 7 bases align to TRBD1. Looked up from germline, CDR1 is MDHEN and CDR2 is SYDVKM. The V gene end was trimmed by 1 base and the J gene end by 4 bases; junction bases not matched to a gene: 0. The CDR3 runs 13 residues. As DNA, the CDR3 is TGTGCCAGCAGTTTATCAGGGGGCACTGAAGCTTTCTTT. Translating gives CASSLSGGTEAFF.

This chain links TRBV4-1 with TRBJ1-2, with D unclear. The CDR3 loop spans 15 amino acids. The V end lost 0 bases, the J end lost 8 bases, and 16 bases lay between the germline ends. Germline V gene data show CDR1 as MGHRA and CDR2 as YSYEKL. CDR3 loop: CASSQEYSLPGGYTF. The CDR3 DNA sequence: TGCGCCAGCAGCCAAGAATACTCTCTCCCGGGGGGCTACACCTTC.

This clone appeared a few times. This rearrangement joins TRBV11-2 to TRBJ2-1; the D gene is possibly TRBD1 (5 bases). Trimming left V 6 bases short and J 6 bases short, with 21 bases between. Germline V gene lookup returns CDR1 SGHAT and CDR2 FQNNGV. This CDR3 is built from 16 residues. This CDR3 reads CASRSVTGRRGNEQFF. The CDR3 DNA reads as TGTGCCAGCAGATCAGTCACAGGACGGAGAGGCAATGAGCAGTTCTTC.

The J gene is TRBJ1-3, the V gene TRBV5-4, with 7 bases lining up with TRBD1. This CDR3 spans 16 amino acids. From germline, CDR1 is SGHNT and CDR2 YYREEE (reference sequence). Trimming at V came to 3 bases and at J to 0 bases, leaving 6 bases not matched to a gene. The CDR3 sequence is CASSSQGQHSGNTIYF. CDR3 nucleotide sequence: TGTGCCAGCAGCTCGCAGGGACAGCACTCTGGAAACACCATATATTTT.

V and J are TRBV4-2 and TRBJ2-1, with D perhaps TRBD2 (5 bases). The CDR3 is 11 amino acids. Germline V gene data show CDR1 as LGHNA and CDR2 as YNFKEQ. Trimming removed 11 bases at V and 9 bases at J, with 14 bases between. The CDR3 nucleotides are TGTGCCGCTGGGAGACCTGGTGAGCAGTTCTTC. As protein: CAAGRPGEQFF.

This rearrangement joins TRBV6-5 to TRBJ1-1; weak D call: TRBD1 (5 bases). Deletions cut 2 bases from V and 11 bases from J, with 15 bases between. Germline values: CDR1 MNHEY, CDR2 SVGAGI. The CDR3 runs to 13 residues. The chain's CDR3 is CASSYEGEGRAFF. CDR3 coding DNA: TGTGCCAGCAGTTACGAAGGGGAGGGTAGGGCTTTCTTT.

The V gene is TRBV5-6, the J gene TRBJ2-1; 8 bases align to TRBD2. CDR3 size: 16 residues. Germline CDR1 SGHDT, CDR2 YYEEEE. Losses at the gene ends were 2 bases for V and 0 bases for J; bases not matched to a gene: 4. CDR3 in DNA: TGTGCCAGCAGCTTCACTCGGGGGGGCTCCTACAATGAGCAGTTCTTC. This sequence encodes CASSFTRGGSYNEQFF.

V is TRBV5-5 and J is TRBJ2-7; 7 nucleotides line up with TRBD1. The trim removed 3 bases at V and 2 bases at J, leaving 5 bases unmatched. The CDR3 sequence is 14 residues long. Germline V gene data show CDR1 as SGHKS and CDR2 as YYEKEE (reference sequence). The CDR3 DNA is TGTGCCAGCAGCTGGGACAGCCGCCCCTACGAGCAGTACTTC. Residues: CASSWDSRPYEQYF.

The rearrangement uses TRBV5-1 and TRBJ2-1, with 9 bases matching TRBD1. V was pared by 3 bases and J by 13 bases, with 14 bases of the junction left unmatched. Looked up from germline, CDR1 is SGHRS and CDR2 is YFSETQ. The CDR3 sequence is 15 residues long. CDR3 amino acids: CASSWIGTGIGDQFF. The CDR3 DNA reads TGCGCCAGCAGCTGGATCGGGACAGGGATTGGGGATCAGTTCTTC.

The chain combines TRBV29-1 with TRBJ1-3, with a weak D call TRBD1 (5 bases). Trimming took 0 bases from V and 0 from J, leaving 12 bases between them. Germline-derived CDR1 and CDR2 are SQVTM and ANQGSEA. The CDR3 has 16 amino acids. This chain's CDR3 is CSVEDGGVGSGNTIYF. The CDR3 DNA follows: TGCAGCGTTGAAGATGGGGGGGTGGGCTCTGGAAACACCATATATTTT.

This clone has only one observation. Here the CDR3 reads CASSQGGTGGNSPLHF. In DNA form, the CDR3 reads TGCGCCAGCAGCCAAGGGGGGACAGGGGGTAATTCACCCCTCCACTTT. This sequence joins TRBV4-1 and TRBJ1-6; 11 bases map to TRBD1. J lost 6 bases, V lost 1 base, and 2 bases had no gene match. This CDR3 is built from 16 residues. The germline gives CDR1 MGHRA, CDR2 YSYEKL.

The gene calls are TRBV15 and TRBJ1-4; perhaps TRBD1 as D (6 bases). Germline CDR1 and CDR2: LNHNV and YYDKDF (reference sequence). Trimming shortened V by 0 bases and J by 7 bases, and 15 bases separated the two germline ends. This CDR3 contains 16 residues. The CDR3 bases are TGTGCCACCAGCAGAGAGGCAGGGGTGATACGTGAAAAACTGTTTTTT. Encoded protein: CATSREAGVIREKLFF. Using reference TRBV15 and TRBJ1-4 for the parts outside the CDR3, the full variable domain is DAMVIQNPRYQVTQFGKPVTLSCSQTLNHNVMYWYQQKSSQAPKLLFHYYDKDFNNEADTPDNFQSRRPNTSFCFLDIRSPGLGDTAMYLCATSREAGVIREKLFFGSGTQLSVL.

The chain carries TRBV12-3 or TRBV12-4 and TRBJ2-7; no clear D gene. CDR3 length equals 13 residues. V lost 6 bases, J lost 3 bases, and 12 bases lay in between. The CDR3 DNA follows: TGTGCCAGCAGCCGTGGTCAGGACTACGAGCAGTACTTC. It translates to CASSRGQDYEQYF.

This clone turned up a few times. The CDR3 DNA reads as TGTGCCAGCAGCTTATCTTCGACAGGGGGCAGTTCAGGGCAGTTCTTC. Protein sequence: CASSLSSTGGSSGQFF. This sequence joins TRBV7-3 and TRBJ2-1; TRBD1 aligns across 10 bases. Germline loops: CDR1 SGHTA, CDR2 FQGTGA. The CDR3 extends over 16 amino acids. The V and J ends lost 2 bases and 12 bases, in that order; junction bases with no gene match: 13.

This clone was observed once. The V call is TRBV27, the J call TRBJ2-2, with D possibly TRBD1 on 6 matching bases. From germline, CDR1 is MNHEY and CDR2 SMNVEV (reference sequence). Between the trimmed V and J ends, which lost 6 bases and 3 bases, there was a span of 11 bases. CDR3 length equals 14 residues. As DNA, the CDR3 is TGTGCCAGCAGACACTACAGGGACACCGGGGAGCTGTTTTTT. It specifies CASRHYRDTGELFF.

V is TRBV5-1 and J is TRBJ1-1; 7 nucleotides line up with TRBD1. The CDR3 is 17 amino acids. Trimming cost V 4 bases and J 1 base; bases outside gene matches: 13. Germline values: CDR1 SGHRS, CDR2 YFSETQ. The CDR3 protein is CASSPNPGQRTNTEAFF. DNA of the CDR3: TGCGCCAGCAGCCCGAACCCGGGACAGAGAACGAACACTGAAGCTTTCTTT.

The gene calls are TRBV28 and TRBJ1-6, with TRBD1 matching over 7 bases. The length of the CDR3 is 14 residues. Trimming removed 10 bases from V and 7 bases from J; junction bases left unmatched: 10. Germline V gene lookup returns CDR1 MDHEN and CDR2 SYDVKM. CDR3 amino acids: CATLDRVGNSPLHF. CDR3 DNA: TGTGCCACCCTCGACAGGGTGGGAAATTCACCCCTCCACTTT.

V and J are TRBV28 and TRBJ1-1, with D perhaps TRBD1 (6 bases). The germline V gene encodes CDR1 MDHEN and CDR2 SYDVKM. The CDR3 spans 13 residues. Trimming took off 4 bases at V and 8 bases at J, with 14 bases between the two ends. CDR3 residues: CASSYTDRPEAFF. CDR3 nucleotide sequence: TGTGCCAGCAGTTACACTGACAGGCCCGAAGCTTTCTTT. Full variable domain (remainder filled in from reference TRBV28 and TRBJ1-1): DVKVTQSSRYLVKRTGEKVFLECVQDMDHENMFWYRQDPGLGLRLIYFSYDVKMKEKGDIPEGYSVSREKKERFSLILESASTNQTSMYLCASSYTDRPEAFFGQGTRLTVV.

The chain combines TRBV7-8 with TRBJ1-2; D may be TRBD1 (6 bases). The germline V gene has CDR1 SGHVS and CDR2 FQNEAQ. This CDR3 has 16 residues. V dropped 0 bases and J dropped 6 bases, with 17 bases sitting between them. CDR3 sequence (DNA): TGTGCCAGCAGCTTAGCGGTTTTATTGGGGGCAGATGGCTACACCTTC. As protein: CASSLAVLLGADGYTF.

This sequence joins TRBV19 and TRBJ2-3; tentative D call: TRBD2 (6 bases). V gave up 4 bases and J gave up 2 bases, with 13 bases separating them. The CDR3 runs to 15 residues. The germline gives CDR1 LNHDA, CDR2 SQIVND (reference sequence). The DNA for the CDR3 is TGTGCCAGTAGTACTCCGGGACTGTACACAGATACGCAGTATTTT. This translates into CASSTPGLYTDTQYF.

CDR3 nucleotides: TGCGCCAGCAGTCAATCGGGATGGAGGACCTACGAGCAGTACTTC. Its translation: CASSQSGWRTYEQYF. J is TRBJ2-7 and V is TRBV23-1; weak D call: TRBD2 (5 bases). TRBV23-1 is an open reading frame whose function is uncertain. Trimming took off 0 bases at V and 2 bases at J, with 11 bases between the two ends. This CDR3 spans 15 amino acids.

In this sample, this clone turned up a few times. CDR3 sequence reads: CASRTGEFRSPLHF. CDR3 sequence (DNA): TGTGCCAGCAGGACAGGGGAGTTTCGCTCACCCCTCCACTTT. This sequence joins TRBV6-5 and TRBJ1-6; 8 bases are shared with TRBD1. V lost 6 bases to trimming and J lost 10 bases; unmatched junction nucleotides: 8. In germline, CDR1 is MNHEY, CDR2 SVGAGI. The CDR3 is 14 amino acids.

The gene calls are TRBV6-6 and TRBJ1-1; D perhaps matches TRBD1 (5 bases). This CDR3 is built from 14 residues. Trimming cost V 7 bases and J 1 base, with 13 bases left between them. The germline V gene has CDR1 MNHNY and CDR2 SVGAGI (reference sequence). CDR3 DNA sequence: TGTGCCAGCACCCCAACAGGATGGAACACTGAAGCTTTCTTT. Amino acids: CASTPTGWNTEAFF.

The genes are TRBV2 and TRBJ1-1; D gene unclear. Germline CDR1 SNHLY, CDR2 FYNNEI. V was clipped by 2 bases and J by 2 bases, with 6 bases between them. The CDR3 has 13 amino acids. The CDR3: CASSEQVNTEAFF. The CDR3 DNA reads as TGTGCCAGCAGTGAACAGGTCAACACTGAAGCTTTCTTT.

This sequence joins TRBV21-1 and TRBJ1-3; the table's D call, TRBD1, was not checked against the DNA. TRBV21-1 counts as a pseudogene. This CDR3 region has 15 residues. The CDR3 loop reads CASSKGPTDGNTIYF. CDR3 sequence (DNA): TGTGCCAGCAGCAAAGGCCCGACAGATGGAAACACCATATATTTT.